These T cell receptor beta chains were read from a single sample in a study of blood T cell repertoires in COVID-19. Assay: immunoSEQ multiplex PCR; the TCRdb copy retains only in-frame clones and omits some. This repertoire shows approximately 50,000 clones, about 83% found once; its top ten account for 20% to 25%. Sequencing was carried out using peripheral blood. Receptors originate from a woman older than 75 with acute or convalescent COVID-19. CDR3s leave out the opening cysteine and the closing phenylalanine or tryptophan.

CDR3: ASRDRAATNEKLF
V: TRBV19

CDR3: ASSPDRGLLEAF
V: TRBV19

CDR3: ASSLFGGVNEQF
V: TRBV5-5

CDR3: ASSPLGSPLH
V: TRBV3-1/TRBV3-2

CDR3: ASSATSWADTQY
V: TRBV4-2

CDR3: AWRKTGGWETQY
V: TRBV30

CDR3: ASSPGPGGYNEQF
V: TRBV18

CDR3: ANSVKSSYNEQF
V: TRBV7-2

CDR3: ASRLAGGFNEQF
V: TRBV7-9

CDR3: ATSFGGNEYEQY
V: TRBV15

CDR3: ASSPVTGSSGYNEQF
V: TRBV3-1/TRBV3-2

CDR3: ASSFIGQANTEAF
V: TRBV7-2

CDR3: ASSSGWGRGEKLF
V: TRBV5-8

CDR3: ATSDSSGRSDTQY
V: TRBV24-1

CDR3: ASPWGATNEKLF
V: TRBV10-1

CDR3: ASSPTGWYGYT
V: TRBV3-1/TRBV3-2

CDR3: ASSPSVNTGELF
V: TRBV7-2

CDR3: ASSLRTSGGAGEQF
V: TRBV5-1

CDR3: ASSRAVGQETQY
V: TRBV19

CDR3: ASSLTGSSEAF
V: TRBV5-1

CDR3: ASSVRTGTDTQY
V: TRBV9

CDR3: ASSSDRGTEAF
V: TRBV18

CDR3: ASNSGQGTRERYEQY
V: TRBV19

CDR3: ASSNTGETEAF
V: TRBV3-1/TRBV3-2

CDR3: ATGEGDYNSPLH
V: TRBV19